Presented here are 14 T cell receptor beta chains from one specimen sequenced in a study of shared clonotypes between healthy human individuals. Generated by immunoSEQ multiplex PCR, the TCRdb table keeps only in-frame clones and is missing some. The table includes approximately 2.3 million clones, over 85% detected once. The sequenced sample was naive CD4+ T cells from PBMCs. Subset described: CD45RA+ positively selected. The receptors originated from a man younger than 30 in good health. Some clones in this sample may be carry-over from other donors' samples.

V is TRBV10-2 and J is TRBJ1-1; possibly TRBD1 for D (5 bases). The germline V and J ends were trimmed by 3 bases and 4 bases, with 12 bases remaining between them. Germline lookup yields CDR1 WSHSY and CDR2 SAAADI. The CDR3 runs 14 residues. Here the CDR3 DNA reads TGCGCCAGCAGTGACTTGACGGGGGGCACTGAAGCTTTCTTT. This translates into CASSDLTGGTEAFF.

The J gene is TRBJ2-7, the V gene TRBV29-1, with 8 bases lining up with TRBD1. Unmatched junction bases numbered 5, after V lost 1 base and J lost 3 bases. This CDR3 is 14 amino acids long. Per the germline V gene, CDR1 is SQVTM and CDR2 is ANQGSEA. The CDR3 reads CSVEGGQGVYEQYF. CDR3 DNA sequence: TGCAGCGTTGAAGGTGGACAGGGAGTCTACGAGCAGTACTTC.

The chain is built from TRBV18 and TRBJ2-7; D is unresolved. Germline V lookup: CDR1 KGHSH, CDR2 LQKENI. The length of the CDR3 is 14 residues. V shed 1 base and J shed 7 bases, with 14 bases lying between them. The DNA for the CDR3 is TGTGCCAGCTCACCACTCCAGTCGTCCAGAGAGCAGTACTTC. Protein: CASSPLQSSREQYF.

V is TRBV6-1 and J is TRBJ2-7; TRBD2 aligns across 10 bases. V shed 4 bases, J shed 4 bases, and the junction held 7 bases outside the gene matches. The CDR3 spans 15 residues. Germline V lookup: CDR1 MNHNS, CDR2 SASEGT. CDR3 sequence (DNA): TGTGCCAGCAGTGTTACTAGCGGGACATCATACGAGCAGTACTTC. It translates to CASSVTSGTSYEQYF.

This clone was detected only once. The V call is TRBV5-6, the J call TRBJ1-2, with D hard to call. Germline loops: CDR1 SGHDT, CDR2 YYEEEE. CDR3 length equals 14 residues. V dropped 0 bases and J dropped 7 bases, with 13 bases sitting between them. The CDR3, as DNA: TGTGCCAGCAGCTTGGTTGGTCCACGGGGTGGCTACACCTTC. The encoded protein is CASSLVGPRGGYTF.

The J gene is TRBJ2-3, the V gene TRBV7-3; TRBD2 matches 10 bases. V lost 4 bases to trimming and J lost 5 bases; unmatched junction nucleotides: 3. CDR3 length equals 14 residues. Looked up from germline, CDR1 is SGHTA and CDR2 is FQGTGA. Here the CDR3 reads CASSSIAGGDTQYF. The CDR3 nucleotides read TGTGCCAGCAGCTCAATAGCGGGAGGAGATACGCAGTATTTT.

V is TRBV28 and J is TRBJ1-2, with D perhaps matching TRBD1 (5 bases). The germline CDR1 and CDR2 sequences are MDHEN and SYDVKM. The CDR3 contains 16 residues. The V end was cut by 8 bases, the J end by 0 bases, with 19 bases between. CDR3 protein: CASAQPGTDSNYGYTF. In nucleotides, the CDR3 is TGTGCCAGCGCTCAACCGGGGACCGATTCTAACTATGGCTACACCTTC.

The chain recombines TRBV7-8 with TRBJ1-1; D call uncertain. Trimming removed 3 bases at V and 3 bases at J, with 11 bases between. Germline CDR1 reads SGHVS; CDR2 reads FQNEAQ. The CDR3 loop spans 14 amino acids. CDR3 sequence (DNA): TGTGCCAGCAGCTTTCAGACTGTGGACACTGAAGCTTTCTTT. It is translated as CASSFQTVDTEAFF.

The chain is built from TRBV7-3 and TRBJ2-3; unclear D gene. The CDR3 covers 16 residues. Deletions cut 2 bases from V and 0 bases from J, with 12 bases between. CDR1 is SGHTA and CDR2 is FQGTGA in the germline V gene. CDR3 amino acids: CASSLGISGSTDTQYF. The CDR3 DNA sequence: TGTGCCAGCAGCTTAGGGATTTCGGGTAGCACAGATACGCAGTATTTT.

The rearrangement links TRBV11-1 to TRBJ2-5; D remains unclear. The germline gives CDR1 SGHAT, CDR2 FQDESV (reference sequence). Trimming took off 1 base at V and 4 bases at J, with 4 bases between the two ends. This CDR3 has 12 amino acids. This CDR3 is CASSLVAETQYF. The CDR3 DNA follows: TGTGCCAGCAGCTTAGTAGCAGAGACCCAGTACTTC.

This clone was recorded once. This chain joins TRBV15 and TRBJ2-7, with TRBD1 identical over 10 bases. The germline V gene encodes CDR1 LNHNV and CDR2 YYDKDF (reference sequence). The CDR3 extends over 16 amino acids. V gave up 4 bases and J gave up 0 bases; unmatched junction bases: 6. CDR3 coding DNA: TGTGCCACCAGCACCCTAGGACAGGGGGTCTCCTACGAGCAGTACTTC. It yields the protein CATSTLGQGVSYEQYF.

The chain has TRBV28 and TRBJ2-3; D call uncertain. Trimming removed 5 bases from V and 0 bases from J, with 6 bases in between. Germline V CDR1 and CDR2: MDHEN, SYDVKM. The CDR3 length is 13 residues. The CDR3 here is CASSVDSTDTQYF. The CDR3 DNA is TGTGCCAGCAGTGTGGACAGCACAGATACGCAGTATTTT.

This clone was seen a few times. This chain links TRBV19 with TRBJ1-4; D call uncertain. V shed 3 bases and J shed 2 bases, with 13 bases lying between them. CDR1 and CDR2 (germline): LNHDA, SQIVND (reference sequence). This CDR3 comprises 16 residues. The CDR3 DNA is TGTGCCAGTAGTATCCCGCCCGGAGCCACTAATGAAAAACTGTTTTTT. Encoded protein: CASSIPPGATNEKLFF.

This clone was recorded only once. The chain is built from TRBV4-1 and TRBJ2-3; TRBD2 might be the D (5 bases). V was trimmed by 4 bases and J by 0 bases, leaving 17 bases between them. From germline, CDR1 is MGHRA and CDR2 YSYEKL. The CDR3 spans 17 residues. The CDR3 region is CASSPLTLDSSTDTQYF. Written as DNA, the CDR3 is TGCGCCAGCAGCCCCCTTACACTAGACTCTAGCACAGATACGCAGTATTTT.